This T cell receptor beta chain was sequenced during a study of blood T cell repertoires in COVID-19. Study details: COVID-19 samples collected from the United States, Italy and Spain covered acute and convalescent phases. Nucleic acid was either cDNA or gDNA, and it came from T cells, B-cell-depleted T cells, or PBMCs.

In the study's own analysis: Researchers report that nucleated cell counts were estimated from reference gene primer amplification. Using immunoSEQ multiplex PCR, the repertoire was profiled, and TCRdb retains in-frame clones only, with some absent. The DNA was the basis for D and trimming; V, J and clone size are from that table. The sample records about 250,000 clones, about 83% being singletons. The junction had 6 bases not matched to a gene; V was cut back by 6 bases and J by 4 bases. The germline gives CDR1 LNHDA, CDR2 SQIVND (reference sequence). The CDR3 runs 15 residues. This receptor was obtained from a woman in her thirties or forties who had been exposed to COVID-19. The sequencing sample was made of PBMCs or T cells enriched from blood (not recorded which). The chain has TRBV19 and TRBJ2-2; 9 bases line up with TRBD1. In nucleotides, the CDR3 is TGTGCCAGTAGCCTTGGACAGGGGTCCACCGGGGAGCTGTTTTTT. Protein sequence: CASSLGQGSTGELFF. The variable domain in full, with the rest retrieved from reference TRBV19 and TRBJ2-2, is DGGITQSPKYLFRKEGQNVTLSCEQNLNHDAMYWYRQDPGQGLRLIYYSQIVNDFQKGDIAEGYSVSREKKESFPLTVTSAQKNPTAFYLCASSLGQGSTGELFFGEGSRLTVL.